The clone carrying this TCR beta chain is deemed medium-sized (0.01 to 0.1%). Antigen: not known. The data originate from a study of T-cell memory formation after mild COVID-19. TCRdb independently ran MiXCR on the 5' RACE reads; one entry per CDR3 protein. The data contain 30,000 or so distinct CDR3 sequences, under 25% of them seen just once; the ten biggest clones take up 1.5% to 1.9%. The CDR3 contains 14 residues. Germline V gives CDR1 SGHRS, CDR2 YFSETQ. V dropped 0 bases and J dropped 8; count of bases not matched to a gene: 5. Findings of the study overall: The CD4+ clones that contracted clustered mainly within CM and EM, and the CD8+ clones concentrated in EMRA. Some clones that responded turned up in pre-infection memory, which suggests that cross-reactive memory joined in.

The receptor comes from an adult who had mild COVID-19 (a few samples of this study predate the infection). Cell type and time point are not known. The V gene is TRBV5-1, the J gene TRBJ2-1; 7 nucleotides agree with TRBD1. Material for sequencing was PBMCs or a T cell subset sorted from them (not recorded which). CDR3 region: CASSLGDSVDEQFF. As DNA, the CDR3 is TGCGCCAGCAGCTTGGGGGACAGTGTAGATGAGCAGTTCTTC.